These 16 T cell receptor beta chains were all obtained from the same sample, sequenced in a study of blood T cell repertoires in COVID-19. TCRdb keeps only in-frame clones here, not all; method: immunoSEQ multiplex PCR. The data hold about 210,000 clones, with 84% observed a single time. The sequenced material came from PBMCs or T cells enriched from blood (not recorded which). All receptors derive from a woman under 40 who had been exposed to COVID-19.

This clone was observed a single time. This chain connects TRBV3-1 (or the pseudogene TRBV3-2) to TRBJ1-3; TRBD1 might be the D (5 bases). Germline V gene lookup returns CDR1 LGHDT and CDR2 YNNKEL (reference sequence). V gave up 3 bases and J gave up 0 bases, with 15 bases separating them. The CDR3 runs to 17 residues. The CDR3 DNA is TGTGCCAGCAGCCATTGGGGGAGGGCTCTCTCTGGAAACACCATATATTTT. This gives the protein CASSHWGRALSGNTIYF.

V usage is TRBV5-6 and J usage is TRBJ2-7; D is unresolved. Germline V CDR1 and CDR2: SGHDT, YYEEEE. This CDR3 region has 13 residues. Trimming cost V 2 bases and J 2 bases, with 8 bases left between them. The CDR3 loop reads CASSFEATYEQYF. As DNA, the CDR3 is TGTGCCAGCAGCTTCGAAGCTACCTACGAGCAGTACTTC.

The chain carries TRBV27 and TRBJ2-7, with TRBD2 identical over 10 bases. Trimming removed 5 bases from V and 1 base from J; junction bases left unmatched: 5. The CDR3 has 15 residues. The germline gives CDR1 MNHEY, CDR2 SMNVEV (reference sequence). The CDR3 DNA follows: TGTGCCAGCAGTCCGGGACTAGCGTTATCCTACGAGCAGTACTTC. It specifies CASSPGLALSYEQYF.

The chain uses TRBV27 and TRBJ2-7, with 8 nucleotides matching TRBD1. J lost 2 bases, V lost 7 bases, and 7 bases had no gene match. The CDR3 covers 14 residues. Germline V gene sequence: CDR1 MNHEY, CDR2 SMNVEV (reference sequence). CDR3 DNA sequence: TGTGCCAGCACCCCCGGGACAGGAGCCTACGAGCAGTACTTC. Translated: CASTPGTGAYEQYF.

J is TRBJ1-4 and V is TRBV7-8, with D possibly TRBD1 on 5 matching bases. V lost 2 bases and J lost 7, with 17 bases in between. The CDR3 is 16 amino acids. Per germline, CDR1 SGHVS and CDR2 FQNEAQ. The CDR3 nucleotides are TGTGCCAGCAGCTTACCCGCCCTCCGGGGGGGTGAAAAACTGTTTTTT. The encoded protein is CASSLPALRGGEKLFF.

This chain links TRBV29-1 with TRBJ1-2, with 9 bases that match TRBD1. The CDR3 sequence is 14 residues long. Trimming took 4 bases from V and 5 from J; bases not matched to a gene: 8. Germline V CDR1 and CDR2: SQVTM, ANQGSEA. The CDR3 bases are TGCAGCGTTGGGGACAGGGAAAGTCGGTATGGCTACACCTTC. Amino acids: CSVGDRESRYGYTF.

This clone was seen a single time. CDR3 sequence reads: CASSEQGQGTEAFF. DNA for the CDR3: TGTGCCAGCAGCGAACAGGGGCAGGGCACTGAAGCTTTCTTT. The rearrangement uses TRBV3-1 (or the pseudogene TRBV3-2) and TRBJ1-1; 7 nucleotides line up with TRBD1. The CDR3 runs 14 residues. V gave up 5 bases and J gave up 4 bases; unmatched junction bases: 7. Germline lookup yields CDR1 LGHDT and CDR2 YNNKEL (reference sequence).

This clone was detected a few times. This sequence joins TRBV2 and TRBJ1-6; D uncertain. With 3 bases removed from V and 8 bases from J, the gap between germline ends came to 8 bases. Germline lookup yields CDR1 SNHLY and CDR2 FYNNEI. This CDR3 has 13 amino acids. The CDR3 nucleotides are TGTGCCAGCAGTGAGGTTGGAGATTCACCCCTCCACTTT. Translation gives CASSEVGDSPLHF.

The V gene is TRBV10-3, the J gene TRBJ1-2; TRBD1 might be the D (6 bases). The CDR3 covers 12 residues. Deletions cut 3 bases from V and 7 bases from J, with 9 bases between. CDR1 and CDR2 from the germline V gene are ENHRY and SYGVKD. CDR3 nucleotide sequence: TGTGCCATCAGTGAAGGGGGTGCTGGCTACACCTTC. Translation gives CAISEGGAGYTF.

J is TRBJ1-1 and V is TRBV9; D is possibly TRBD1 (5 bases). CDR1 and CDR2 from the germline V gene are SGDLS and YYNGEE. The CDR3 consists of 13 residues. Trimming removed 0 bases at V and 7 bases at J, with 10 bases between. The CDR3 is CASSVAGSGEAFF. In DNA, the CDR3 is TGTGCCAGCAGCGTAGCAGGGTCTGGTGAAGCTTTCTTT.

The chain employs TRBV27 and TRBJ1-3, with a tentative D call TRBD1 (5 bases). Looked up from germline, CDR1 is MNHEY and CDR2 is SMNVEV (reference sequence). V dropped 8 bases and J dropped 2 bases, with 10 bases sitting between them. CDR3 length: 13 residues. This CDR3 reads CASGRATGNTIYF. The DNA of the CDR3 is TGTGCCAGCGGCAGGGCGACTGGAAACACCATATATTTT.

The chain has TRBV2 and TRBJ1-5; 7 nucleotides line up with TRBD1. Trimming removed 7 bases from V and 0 bases from J; junction bases left unmatched: 6. The CDR3 is 15 amino acids. Germline lookup yields CDR1 SNHLY and CDR2 FYNNEI. The CDR3 is CASNRQGISNQPQHF. The CDR3 DNA is TGTGCCAGCAATAGACAGGGTATTAGCAATCAGCCCCAGCATTTT.

J is TRBJ1-1 and V is TRBV4-1, with TRBD1 matching 11 bases. Trimming at V came to 3 bases and at J to 7 bases, leaving 19 bases not matched to a gene. The CDR3 spans 19 residues. CDR1 MGHRA and CDR2 YSYEKL come from the germline V gene. The CDR3 here is CASSHIIGQGARRGIEAFF. For the CDR3, the DNA is TGCGCCAGCAGCCATATAATAGGACAGGGGGCGAGGAGGGGCATTGAAGCTTTCTTT.

This chain uses TRBV5-1 with TRBJ1-1, with D perhaps matching TRBD1 (6 bases). The CDR3 has 14 amino acids. The V end was cut by 3 bases, the J end by 4 bases, with 13 bases between. CDR1 is SGHRS and CDR2 is YFSETQ in the germline V gene. The CDR3 sequence is CASSSLLRGTEAFF. DNA of the CDR3: TGCGCCAGCAGCTCCTTGCTCAGGGGCACTGAAGCTTTCTTT.

This clone appeared once. The chain couples TRBV10-3 to TRBJ2-3, with 9 bases that match TRBD2. The germline V gene has CDR1 ENHRY and CDR2 SYGVKD. V trimming: 9 bases; J trimming: 0 bases; junction bases outside the gene matches: 4. The length of the CDR3 is 14 residues. The CDR3 reads CAIRLAASTDTQYF. The CDR3 nucleotides read TGTGCCATAAGACTAGCGGCTAGCACAGATACGCAGTATTTT.

This clone was recorded only once. The CDR3 sequence: CASMFRNTEAFF. The DNA for the CDR3 is TGTGCCAGCATGTTTAGAAACACTGAAGCTTTCTTT. The chain links TRBV2 to TRBJ1-1; no clear D gene. CDR3 length: 12 residues. Trimming left V 7 bases short and J 2 bases short, with 8 bases between. Germline values: CDR1 SNHLY, CDR2 FYNNEI.